Below, one T cell receptor (beta chain) is given with its context. Per donor, at least one pre-ART and at least two post-ART PBMC samples were obtained. Cryopreserved PBMC numbered about 0.9-11 million per sample before DNA extraction. V was pared by 0 bases and J by 0 bases, with 1 base of the junction left unmatched. The germline V gene encodes CDR1 SQVTM and CDR2 ANQGSEA. The CDR3 has 16 residues. Version v3.0 of the immunoSEQ assay was performed at survey level. Sequencing of each sample targeted about 35,000-50,000 T-cell genomes. The assay was immunoSEQ multiplex PCR, and TCRdb's table has in-frame clones only and misses some. This table holds 10,000 to 15,000 clones, around 77% found once. The sample comes from a study of long-term antiretroviral therapy in people with HIV. Study at large: First collections came about a decade before the 2015 immediate-ART recommendation.

This specimen was unsorted PBMCs, taken 1.3 years after starting antiretroviral therapy. This chain uses TRBV29-1 with TRBJ2-1; 11 bases are shared with TRBD2. This TCR came from a woman aged 18-29 years with HIV. The DNA of the CDR3 is TGCAGCGTTGAAGAAGGGACTAGCGGCTCCTACAATGAGCAGTTCTTC. It encodes CSVEEGTSGSYNEQFF.